This T cell receptor beta chain was sequenced in a study of T cells in Graves' hyperthyroidism and ophthalmopathy. RNA transcripts gave rise to amplified TCR beta CDR3 regions. An initial round of RT-PCR targeting the TCR CDR3 relied on the HTBI primer set. TCRdb independently ran MiXCR on the multiplex PCR reads; one entry per CDR3 protein. This sample yields 350,000 to 450,000 distinct CDR3 sequences, of which roughly 13% are seen a single time; 25% to 30% belongs to the top ten. Diagnoses were established using clinical symptoms, serum thyroxine and TRAb, thyroid ultrasound and orbital computed tomography. This clonotype showed up just a few times. Trimming shortened V by 7 bases and J by 3 bases, and 11 bases separated the two germline ends. The germline gives CDR1 LNHDA, CDR2 SQIVND (reference sequence). The CDR3 is made up of 13 amino acids.

The sample consisted of blood. The sequence was obtained from a man aged 45-65 years with Graves' ophthalmopathy. The chain links TRBV19 to TRBJ2-3; D remains unclear. The CDR3 DNA reads as TGTGCCAGTACGGTAGTCGGTACAGATACGCAGTATTTT. Its protein product is CASTVVGTDTQYF.